The entry that follows covers one T cell receptor beta chain sequence. This sample's RNA came from whole unsorted tissue. The library came from three nested PCR rounds adapted from ARM-PCR protocols. TCRdb independently ran MiXCR on the multiplex PCR reads; one entry per CDR3 protein. The sample lists more than 90,000 distinct CDR3 sequences, about 66% occurring once. The data were taken from a study of tumor and adjacent non-tumor tissue in lung cancer. Looked up from germline, CDR1 is SGHRS and CDR2 is YFSETQ. V was pared by 4 bases and J by 0 bases, with 9 bases of the junction left unmatched. This CDR3 region has 16 residues.

This TCR was sampled from a man aged 55-75 years with non-small cell lung cancer. The chain employs TRBV5-1 and TRBJ2-5; TRBD1 matches at 7 bases. Source material: lung tumor tissue. The CDR3 DNA is TGCGCCAGCAGCCAGTGGACAGGAGGTTACCAAGAGACCCAGTACTTC. Amino acids: CASSQWTGGYQETQYF.